This is a list of T cell receptor beta chains from one sample in a study of cytomegalovirus exposure and HLA in healthy donors. TCRdb's table, derived via immunoSEQ multiplex PCR, lists solely in-frame clones and lacks some. The sample data list around 75,000 clones. Sample: PBMCs. Receptors were obtained from a boy aged 5-17 years in good health and CMV-seronegative. Each CDR3 is given with its conserved first and last residue. Fields, in order: J gene, CDR3 length, D gene, V gene, CDR3 DNA, CDR3 protein. The D gene is left open where the match is weak.

>TRBJ1-1|13|.|TRBV19
TGTGCCAGTAGTATAGCGTTGAACACTGAAGCTTTCTTT
CASSIALNTEAFF
>TRBJ1-2|14|TRBD1|TRBV5-4
TGTGCCAGCACTTTTGACAGGGGGCAGATTGGCTACACCTTC
CASTFDRGQIGYTF
>TRBJ2-6|17|.|TRBV15
TGTGCCACCAGCAGACAGGGAATGGGATATGGGGCCAACGTCCTGACTTTC
CATSRQGMGYGANVLTF
>TRBJ1-2|12|TRBD1|TRBV7-9
TGTGCCAGCAGTCTGACAGGGGAAGGCTACACCTTC
CASSLTGEGYTF
>TRBJ1-6|13|TRBD1|TRBV30
TGTGCCTGGGGGGACAGGTCTAATTCACCCCTCCACTTT
CAWGDRSNSPLHF
>TRBJ2-7|17|TRBD2|TRBV7-9
TGTGCCAGCAGCTACGGGACTAGCGGGATATCTTCCTACGAGCAGTACTTC
CASSYGTSGISSYEQYF
>TRBJ2-7|15|TRBD2|TRBV29-1
TGCAGCGTTGAAGGGGTTAGCGGGAGGGCATACGAGCAGTACTTC
CSVEGVSGRAYEQYF
>TRBJ1-4|15|.|TRBV4-2
TGTGCCAGCAGCCAAGTGGCGGGGCATAATGAAAAACTGTTTTTT
CASSQVAGHNEKLFF
>TRBJ2-7|14|TRBD1|TRBV6-5
TGTGCCAGCAGTAAAAGACAGGGGGTTCACGAGCAGTACTTC
CASSKRQGVHEQYF
>TRBJ2-7|14|TRBD1|TRBV6-1
TGTGCCAGCAGTGACCGGGACAGCATCAACGAGCAGTACTTC
CASSDRDSINEQYF
>TRBJ2-1|15|.|TRBV7-2
TGTGCCAGCAGCTTGCTAGCTGGACAGACTAATGAGCAGTTCTTC
CASSLLAGQTNEQFF
>TRBJ1-1|13|.|TRBV18
TGTGCCAGCTCACCATCGGGGGGCGCAGAGGCTTTCTTT
CASSPSGGAEAFF
>TRBJ1-1|13|.|TRBV19
TGTGCCAGTAGTATAGCAGTAAACACTGAAGCTTTCTTT
CASSIAVNTEAFF
>TRBJ2-3|15|.|TRBV4-1
TGCGCCAGCAGTTCTCTCGCGGGATCGAAAGATACGCAGTATTTT
CASSSLAGSKDTQYF
>TRBJ2-6|15|.|TRBV28
TGTGCCAGCAGTTTCCAGGGGCCGGGGGCCAACGTCCTGACTTTC
CASSFQGPGANVLTF
>TRBJ1-1|16|.|TRBV30
TGTGCCTGGAAATTTAGGGGATGGGGCATGAACACTGAAGCTTTCTTT
CAWKFRGWGMNTEAFF
>TRBJ2-1|16|TRBD2|TRBV4-1
TGCGCCAGCAGCCAAGTCGGTAGCGGGAGGGGTAATGAGCAGTTCTTC
CASSQVGSGRGNEQFF
>TRBJ2-3|17|.|TRBV4-1
TGCGCCAGCAGCCAAGATCTTGGGCCAACTAGCACAGATACGCAGTATTTT
CASSQDLGPTSTDTQYF
>TRBJ2-2|15|.|TRBV19
TGTGCCAGTAGTATTCCCGGACAGCTCACCGGGGAGCTGTTTTTT
CASSIPGQLTGELFF
>TRBJ2-7|13|TRBD1|TRBV6-4
TGTGCCAGCAGTAAGCGACAGGGGAGCGAGCAGTACTTC
CASSKRQGSEQYF
>TRBJ2-1|15|TRBD1|TRBV4-2
TGTGCCAGCAGCCAAGGGGACAGGGGAGACAATGAGCAGTTCTTC
CASSQGDRGDNEQFF
>TRBJ2-1|14|.|TRBV12-5
TGTGCTGGAACACAGGGAGGGATCTCTAATGAGCAGTTCTTC
CAGTQGGISNEQFF
>TRBJ2-1|15|.|TRBV4-3
TGCGCCAGCAGCCAAGAGCGCGTCAGCGACAATGAGCAGTTCTTC
CASSQERVSDNEQFF
>TRBJ2-2|15|TRBD2|TRBV6-5
TGTGCCAGCAGTTACACCGGGACTAGAACCGGGGAGCTGTTTTTT
CASSYTGTRTGELFF
>TRBJ2-7|13|TRBD2|TRBV6-5
TGTGCCAGCTCACTAGCGGGGGACTACGAGCAGTACTTC
CASSLAGDYEQYF
>TRBJ2-7|15|TRBD1|TRBV18
TGTGCCAGCTCGGAGACCGGGACAGGGGGGTACGAGCAGTACTTC
CASSETGTGGYEQYF
>TRBJ2-1|14|.|TRBV10-3
TGTGCCTCCCGTAGCGGAGGGGATAACAATGAGCAGTTCTTC
CASRSGGDNNEQFF
>TRBJ2-2|15|.|TRBV7-9
TGTGCCAGCAGCTTAGGAAGGGGGAACACCGGGGAGCTGTTTTTT
CASSLGRGNTGELFF
>TRBJ1-4|13|.|TRBV13
TGTGCCAGCAGAACAACAACTAATGAAAAACTGTTTTTT
CASRTTTNEKLFF